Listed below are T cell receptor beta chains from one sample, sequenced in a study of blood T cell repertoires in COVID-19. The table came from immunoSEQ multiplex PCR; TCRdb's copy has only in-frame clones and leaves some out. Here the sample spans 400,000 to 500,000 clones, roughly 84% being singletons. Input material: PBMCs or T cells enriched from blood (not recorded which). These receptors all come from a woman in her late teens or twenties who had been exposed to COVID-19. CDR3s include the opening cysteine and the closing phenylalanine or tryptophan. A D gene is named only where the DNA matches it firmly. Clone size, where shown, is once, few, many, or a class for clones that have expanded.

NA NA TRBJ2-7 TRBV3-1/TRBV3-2 TGTGCCAGCAGCCAAAGGGGCGCCTCCTACGAGCAGTACTTC CASSQRGASYEQYF
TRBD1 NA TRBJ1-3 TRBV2 TGTGCCAGCACGCCCGGCAGGGGGCTACAAAACACCATATATTTT CASTPGRGLQNTIYF
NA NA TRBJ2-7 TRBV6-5 TGTGCCAGCAGTAGGAACAGACCCTACGAGCAGTACTTC CASSRNRPYEQYF
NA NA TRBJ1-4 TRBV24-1 TGTGCCACCCAGTTAGCCGCCAGTGAAAAACTGTTTTTT CATQLAASEKLFF
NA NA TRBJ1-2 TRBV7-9 TGTGCCAGCAGCGCCGGACAGCCAAGGTTTGACTACACCTTC CASSAGQPRFDYTF
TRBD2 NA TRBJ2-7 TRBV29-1 TGCAGCGCCCGAGGGACTAGCGGGGGTTCCTACGAGCAGTACTTC CSARGTSGGSYEQYF
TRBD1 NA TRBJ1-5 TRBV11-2 TGTGCCAGCAGCTTAGGAGGGACAGGGAATAATCAGCCCCAGCATTTT CASSLGGTGNNQPQHF
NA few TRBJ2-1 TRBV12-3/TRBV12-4 TGTGCCAGCAGTCACCCTACGTACAATGAGCAGTTCTTC CASSHPTYNEQFF
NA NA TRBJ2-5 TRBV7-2 TGTGCCAGCAGCTTAGCCGGGTGGCGGGAGACCCAGTACTTC CASSLAGWRETQYF
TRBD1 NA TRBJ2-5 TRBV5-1 TGCGCCAGCAGCTCGACCAATCCCGGGACAGGGGGGAGAGAGACCCAGTACTTC CASSSTNPGTGGRETQYF
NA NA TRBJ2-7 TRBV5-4 TGTGCCAGCAGTTCTCCGAGGGGGGAGGGGGCCTACGAGCAGTACTTC CASSSPRGEGAYEQYF
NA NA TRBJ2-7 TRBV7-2 TGTGCCAGCAGCTTAGACAGGTACTACGAGCAGTACTTC CASSLDRYYEQYF
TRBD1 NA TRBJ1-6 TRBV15 TGTGCCACCAGCAGAGAACCCGGGACAGGGTATTCACCCCTCCACTTT CATSREPGTGYSPLHF
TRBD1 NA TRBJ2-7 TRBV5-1 TGCGCCAGCAGCCTAGGGGACAGGATCTACGAGCAGTACTTC CASSLGDRIYEQYF
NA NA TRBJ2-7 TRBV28 TGTGCCAGCAGTTCACCCGGTAGCTCCTACGAGCAGTACTTC CASSSPGSSYEQYF